Presented here are 8 T cell receptor beta chains from one specimen sequenced in a study of T cell changes during pregnancy in multiple sclerosis. The table came from immunoSEQ multiplex PCR; TCRdb's copy has only in-frame clones and leaves some out. Among more than 35,000 clones listed, approximately 90% were seen once. The starting material was CD4+ T cells from peripheral blood mononuclear cells, obtained in the first trimester of pregnancy. These receptors came from a female donor in good health, enrolled as a control in a pregnancy study.

This rearrangement joins TRBV6-5 to TRBJ1-2; tentative D call: TRBD1 (5 bases). The CDR3 totals 13 residues. Trimming took off 7 bases at V and 6 bases at J, with 15 bases between the two ends. CDR1 MNHEY and CDR2 SVGAGI come from the germline V gene. CDR3 protein: CASTKYGGNGYTF. As DNA, the CDR3 is TGTGCCAGCACAAAGTACGGGGGGAATGGCTACACCTTC.

This chain links TRBV5-1 with TRBJ2-3, with D hard to call. Per germline, CDR1 SGHRS and CDR2 YFSETQ. Trimming removed 4 bases from V and 4 bases from J, with 13 bases in between. The CDR3 contains 14 residues. The DNA of the CDR3 is TGCGCCAGCAGCCTAACAGTTCAACCAGATACGCAGTATTTT. It codes for CASSLTVQPDTQYF.

The J gene is TRBJ1-5, the V gene TRBV7-9; D is possibly TRBD1 (5 bases). The CDR3 has 16 amino acids. Trimming took 3 bases from V and 1 from J, leaving 13 bases between them. The germline CDR1 and CDR2 sequences are SEHNR and FQNEAQ (reference sequence). CDR3 region: CASSFFGGRSNQPQHF. The CDR3 DNA is TGTGCCAGCAGCTTTTTTGGGGGGAGAAGCAATCAGCCCCAGCATTTT.

The rearrangement uses TRBV29-1 and TRBJ2-7; perhaps TRBD1 as D (5 bases). Trimming took 1 base from V and 5 from J, leaving 9 bases between them. The germline gives CDR1 SQVTM, CDR2 ANQGSEA. The CDR3 is 12 amino acids. CDR3 amino acids: CSVEVRANEQYF. The CDR3 DNA is TGCAGCGTTGAAGTCAGGGCGAACGAGCAGTACTTC.

This chain uses TRBV7-8 with TRBJ1-2; D gene ambiguous. Trimming shortened V by 0 bases and J by 6 bases, and 17 bases separated the two germline ends. The CDR3 spans 16 residues. Germline loops: CDR1 SGHVS, CDR2 FQNEAQ. The CDR3: CASSLAQSRRKNGYTF. DNA of the CDR3: TGTGCCAGCAGCTTAGCGCAAAGTCGGAGGAAGAATGGCTACACCTTC.

The rearrangement links TRBV18 to TRBJ2-5; TRBD1 aligns across 9 bases. The trim removed 3 bases at V and 4 bases at J, leaving 6 bases unmatched. There are 15 residues in the CDR3. Germline loops: CDR1 KGHSH, CDR2 LQKENI. The CDR3 loop reads CASSPGTGLGETQYF. DNA of the CDR3: TGTGCCAGCTCACCCGGGACAGGGTTAGGAGAGACCCAGTACTTC.

The chain joins TRBV27 to TRBJ2-3, with D perhaps TRBD2 (6 bases). CDR1 is MNHEY, CDR2 SMNVEV, per germline (reference sequence). The CDR3 extends over 14 amino acids. Trimming took 7 bases from V and 6 from J, leaving 17 bases between them. The CDR3 spells CASNPLKGGDTQYF. The CDR3 nucleotides are TGTGCCAGCAACCCTCTAAAAGGAGGGGATACGCAGTATTTT.

CDR3 DNA sequence: TGTGCCAGCAGTGACCTAGCGGGGCACACAGATACGCAGTATTTT. It is translated as CASSDLAGHTDTQYF. The chain uses TRBV6-1 and TRBJ2-3; 9 positions agree with TRBD2. This CDR3 has 15 amino acids. V was clipped by 3 bases and J by 2 bases; unmatched bases: 3. CDR1 MNHNS and CDR2 SASEGT come from the germline V gene.